The sequence of this TCR beta chain was determined in a study of OX40 agonist ivuxolimab in advanced cancers. In the study overall: Patients undergoing dose escalation presented with hepatocellular carcinoma, melanoma, renal cell or head and neck cancer. In three patients, partial responses were observed, one with hepatocellular carcinoma and two with cutaneous melanoma.

Produced via immunoSEQ multiplex PCR; TCRdb's table is partial and in-frame only. The table includes about 64,000 clones, more than 80% detected once. The CDR3 extends over 18 amino acids. In germline, CDR1 is LGHNA, CDR2 YNFKEQ. The V gene end was trimmed by 4 bases and the J gene end by 4 bases; junction bases not matched to a gene: 17. As for this clone: Its specificity is unknown.

Study conclusions and caveats: Nonresponders included some who also had low normalized T-cell clonal expansion. At 0.1 to 3.0 mg/kg and by week 6, clonal expansion occurred in CD4+ and CD8+ blood T cells.

V and J are TRBV4-2 and TRBJ1-2; 8 bases are a match to TRBD1. This receptor was obtained from an adult with an advanced solid tumor such as melanoma, head and neck, liver or kidney cancer. Sequenced material: CD4+ or CD8+ T cells sorted from blood, taken in a trial of the OX40 agonist ivuxolimab. Here the CDR3 reads CASSRRDNPRGQSYGYTF. In nucleotides, the CDR3 is TGTGCCAGCAGCCGACGGGACAACCCCAGGGGGCAAAGCTATGGCTACACCTTC.